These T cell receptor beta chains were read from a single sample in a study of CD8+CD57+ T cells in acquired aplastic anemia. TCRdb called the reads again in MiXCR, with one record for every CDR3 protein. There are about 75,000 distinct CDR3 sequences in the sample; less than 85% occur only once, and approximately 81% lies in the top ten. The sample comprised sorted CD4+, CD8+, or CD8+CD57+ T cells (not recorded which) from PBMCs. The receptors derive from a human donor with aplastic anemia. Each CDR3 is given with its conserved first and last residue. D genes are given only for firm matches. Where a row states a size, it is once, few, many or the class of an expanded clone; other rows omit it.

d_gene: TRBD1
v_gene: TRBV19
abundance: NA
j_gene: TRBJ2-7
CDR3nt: TGTGCCAGTAGTCTACAGGGGGTGGACGAGCAGTACTTC
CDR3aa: CASSLQGVDEQYF

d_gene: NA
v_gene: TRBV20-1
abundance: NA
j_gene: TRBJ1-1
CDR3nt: TGCAGTGCTAGGCGGGAGAGTTATTTGAACACTGAAGCTTTCTTT
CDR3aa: CSARRESYLNTEAFF

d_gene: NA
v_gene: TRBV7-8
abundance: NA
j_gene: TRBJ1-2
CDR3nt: TGTGCCAGCAGCTTGCAGGGAGATCGAGGCTACACCTTC
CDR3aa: CASSLQGDRGYTF

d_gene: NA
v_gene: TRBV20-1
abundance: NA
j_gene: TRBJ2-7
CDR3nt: TGCAGTGCTAGTTTGACTCAAAGCTCCTACGAGCAGTACTTC
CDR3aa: CSASLTQSSYEQYF

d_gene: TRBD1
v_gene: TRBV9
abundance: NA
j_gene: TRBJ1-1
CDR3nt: TGTGCCAGCAGCGGGACGACAGGGGATGCTGAAGCTTTCTTT
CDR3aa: CASSGTTGDAEAFF

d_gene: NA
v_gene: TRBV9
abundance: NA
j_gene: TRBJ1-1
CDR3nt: TGTGCCAGCAGCACCCTTAACGACGGACCTGAAGCTTTCTTT
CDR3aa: CASSTLNDGPEAFF

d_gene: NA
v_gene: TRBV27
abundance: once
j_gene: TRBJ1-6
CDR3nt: TGTGCCAGCAGTTCAGGGTTTCATGGTTCACCCCTCCACTTT
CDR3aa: CASSSGFHGSPLHF

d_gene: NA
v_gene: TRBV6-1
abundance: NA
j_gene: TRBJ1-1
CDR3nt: TGTGCCAGTCCTTCTACCGGCAGGGTGCTTGAAGCTTTCTTT
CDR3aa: CASPSTGRVLEAFF

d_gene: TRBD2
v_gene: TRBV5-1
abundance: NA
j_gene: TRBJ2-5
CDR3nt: TGCGCCAGCAGCTTGCGGTCTAGCGGGAGTGTAGAGACCCAGTACTTC
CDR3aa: CASSLRSSGSVETQYF

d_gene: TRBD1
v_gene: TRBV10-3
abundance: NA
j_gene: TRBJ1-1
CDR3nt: TGTGCCATCCTTCGACAGGGCAACACTGAAGCTTTCTTT
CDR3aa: CAILRQGNTEAFF

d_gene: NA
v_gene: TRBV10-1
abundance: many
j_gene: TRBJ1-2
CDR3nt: TGCGCCAGCAGAGGGGGTTCTCGCTGCACCTTC
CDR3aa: CASRGGSRCTF

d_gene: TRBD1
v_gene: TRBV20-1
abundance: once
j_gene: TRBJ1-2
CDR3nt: TGCAGTGCCTGGACAGGGAATGGCTACACCTTC
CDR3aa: CSAWTGNGYTF

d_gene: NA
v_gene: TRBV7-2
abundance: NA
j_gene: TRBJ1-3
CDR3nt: TGTGCCAGCAGCTTATCAAAGTTAAACACCATATATTTT
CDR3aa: CASSLSKLNTIYF

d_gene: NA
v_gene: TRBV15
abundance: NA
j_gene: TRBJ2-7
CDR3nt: TGTGCCACCAGCAGAGCAGGGACGTACGAGCAGTACTTC
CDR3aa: CATSRAGTYEQYF

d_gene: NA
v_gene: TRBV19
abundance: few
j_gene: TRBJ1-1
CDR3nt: TGTGCCAGTAGTAATGGACATCCGGCTTTCTTT
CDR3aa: CASSNGHPAFF

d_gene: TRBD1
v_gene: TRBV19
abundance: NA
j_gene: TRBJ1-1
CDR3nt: TGTGCCAGTAGGTGGGGGACAGGGGGGAACACTGAAGCTTTCTTT
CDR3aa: CASRWGTGGNTEAFF

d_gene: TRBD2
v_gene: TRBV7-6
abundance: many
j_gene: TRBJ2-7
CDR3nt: TGTGCCAGCAGCGGATCCACGGGACTAGCGGGAGCTCCAGTCTCGTACGAGCAGTACTTC
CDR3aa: CASSGSTGLAGAPVSYEQYF

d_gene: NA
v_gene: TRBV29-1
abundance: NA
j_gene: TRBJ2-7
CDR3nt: TGCAGCGTTACCGACTCCTCAACCTACGGGCAGTACTTC
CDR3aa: CSVTDSSTYGQYF

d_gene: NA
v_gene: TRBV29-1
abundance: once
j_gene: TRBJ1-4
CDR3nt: TGCAGCACTGAAGGGTTGACTAATGAAAAACTGTTTTTT
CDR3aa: CSTEGLTNEKLFF

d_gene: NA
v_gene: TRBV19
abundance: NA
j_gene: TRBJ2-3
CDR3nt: TGTGCCAGTAGCCCCCTCGGGAGAAAGGTAGATACGCAGTATTTT
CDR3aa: CASSPLGRKVDTQYF

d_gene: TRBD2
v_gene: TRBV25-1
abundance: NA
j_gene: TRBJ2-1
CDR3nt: TGTGCCAGCCGACTAGCGGGAGGGCGTGAGCAGTTCTTC
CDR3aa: CASRLAGGREQFF

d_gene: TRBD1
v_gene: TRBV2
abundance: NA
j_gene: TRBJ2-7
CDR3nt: TGTGCCAGCAGTGAACTGGGACAGGGTCACGAGCAGTACTTC
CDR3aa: CASSELGQGHEQYF

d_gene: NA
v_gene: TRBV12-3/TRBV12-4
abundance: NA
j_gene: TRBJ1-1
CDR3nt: TGTGCCAGCAGTTTATTGGGCATTGAAGCTTTCTTT
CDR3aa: CASSLLGIEAFF

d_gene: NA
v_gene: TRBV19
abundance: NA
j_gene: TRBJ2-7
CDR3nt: TGTGCCAGTAGTATCGACAGGTCAGCCTACGAGCAGTACTTC
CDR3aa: CASSIDRSAYEQYF

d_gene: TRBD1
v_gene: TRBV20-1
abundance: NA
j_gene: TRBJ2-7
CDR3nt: TGCAGTGCTAGGGGCGGCAGGGGGCCGTCGGAGCAGTACTTC
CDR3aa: CSARGGRGPSEQYF

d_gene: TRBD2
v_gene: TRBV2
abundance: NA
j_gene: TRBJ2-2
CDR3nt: TGTGCCAGCGGACTAGCGGGTTGGGGGGAGCTGTTTTTT
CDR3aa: CASGLAGWGELFF

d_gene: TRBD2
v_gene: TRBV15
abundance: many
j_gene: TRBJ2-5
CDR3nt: TGTGCCACCAGCAGAGCAGGTAGCGGGAGCCCAGAGACCCAGTACTTC
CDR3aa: CATSRAGSGSPETQYF

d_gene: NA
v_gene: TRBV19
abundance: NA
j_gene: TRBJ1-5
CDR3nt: TGTGCCAGTAGTGCACTAAATCAGCCCCAGCATTTT
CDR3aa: CASSALNQPQHF

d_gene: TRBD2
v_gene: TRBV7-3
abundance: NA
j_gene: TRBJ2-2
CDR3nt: TGTGCCAGCAGCTTCGGGACTAGCGGGGAGCTGTTTTTT
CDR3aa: CASSFGTSGELFF

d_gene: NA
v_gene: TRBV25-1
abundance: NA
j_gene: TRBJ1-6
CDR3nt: TGTGCCAGCAGGCAAGATCCCAATTCACCCCTCCACTTT
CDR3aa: CASRQDPNSPLHF

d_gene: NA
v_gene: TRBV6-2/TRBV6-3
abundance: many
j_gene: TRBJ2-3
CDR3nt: TGTGCCAGCAGTTACCCAGATACGCAGTATTTT
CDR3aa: CASSYPDTQYF

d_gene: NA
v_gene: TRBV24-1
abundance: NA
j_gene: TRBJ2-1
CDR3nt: TGTGCCACCAGTGATTTGCGGTCTGAGCAGTTCTTC
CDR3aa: CATSDLRSEQFF

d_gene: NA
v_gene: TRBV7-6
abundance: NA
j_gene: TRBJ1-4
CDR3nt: TGTGCCAGCAGCTTAGAGGGTGCGGGAGAAAAACTGTTTTTT
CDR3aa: CASSLEGAGEKLFF

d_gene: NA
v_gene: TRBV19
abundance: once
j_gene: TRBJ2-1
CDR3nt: TGTGCCAGTAGTTCGCCGCTAGCGAATGAGCAGTTCTTC
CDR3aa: CASSSPLANEQFF

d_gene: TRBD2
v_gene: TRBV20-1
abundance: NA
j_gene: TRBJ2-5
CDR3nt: TGCAGTGCTGGGGAGGGACTAGTGGAGGAGACCCAGTACTTC
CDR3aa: CSAGEGLVEETQYF

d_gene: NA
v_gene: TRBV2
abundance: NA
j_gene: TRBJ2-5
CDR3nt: TGTGCCAGCGGGCCTCAAGATGGGACCCAGTACTTC
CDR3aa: CASGPQDGTQYF

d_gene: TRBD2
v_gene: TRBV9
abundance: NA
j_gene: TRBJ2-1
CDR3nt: TGTGCCAGCAGCGGACTAGCGCATGAGCAGTTCTTC
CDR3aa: CASSGLAHEQFF

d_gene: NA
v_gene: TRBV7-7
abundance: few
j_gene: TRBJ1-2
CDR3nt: TGTGCCAGCAGCTCCGGGATTCATGGCTACACCTTC
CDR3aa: CASSSGIHGYTF

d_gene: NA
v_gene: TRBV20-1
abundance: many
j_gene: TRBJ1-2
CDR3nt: TGCAGTGCTACCATCTATGGCTACACCTTC
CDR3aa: CSATIYGYTF

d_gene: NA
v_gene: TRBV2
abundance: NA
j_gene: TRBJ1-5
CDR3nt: TGTGCCAGCAGTGATACAGGGCTGGGTCAGCCCCAGCATTTT
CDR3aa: CASSDTGLGQPQHF

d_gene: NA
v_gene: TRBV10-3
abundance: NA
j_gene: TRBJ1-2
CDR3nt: TGTGCCAGCAGGCGTCTCGGATTAAACTATGGCTACACCTTC
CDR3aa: CASRRLGLNYGYTF

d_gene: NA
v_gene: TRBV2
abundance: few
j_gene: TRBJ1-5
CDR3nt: TGTGCCAGCAGTTTCAGCTACAATCAGCCCCAGCATTTT
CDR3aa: CASSFSYNQPQHF

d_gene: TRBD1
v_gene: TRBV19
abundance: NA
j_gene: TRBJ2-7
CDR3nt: TGTGCCAGTCGGGACAGAGCTACCTACGAGCAGTACTTC
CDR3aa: CASRDRATYEQYF

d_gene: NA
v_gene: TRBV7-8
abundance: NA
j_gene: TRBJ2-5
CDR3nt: TGTGCCAGCAGCTTAAGAGGGGAGACCCAGTACTTC
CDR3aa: CASSLRGETQYF

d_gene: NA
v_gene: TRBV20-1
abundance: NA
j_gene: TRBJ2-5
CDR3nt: TGCAGTGCCCAGAATCAAGAGACCCAGTACTTC
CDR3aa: CSAQNQETQYF

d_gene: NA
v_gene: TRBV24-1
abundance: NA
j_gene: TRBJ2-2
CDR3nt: TGTGCCACCAGTGATGCCAGGAGGGACACCGGGGAGCTGTTTTTT
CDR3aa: CATSDARRDTGELFF

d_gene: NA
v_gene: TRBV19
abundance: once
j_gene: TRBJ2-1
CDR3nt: TGTGCCAGTAATTGGGGACTCCTTGGGAATGAGCAGTTCTTC
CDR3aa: CASNWGLLGNEQFF

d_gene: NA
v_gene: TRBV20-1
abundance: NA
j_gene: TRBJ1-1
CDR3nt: TGCAGTGCTTACAGGGAGAGGAACACTGAAGCTTTCTTT
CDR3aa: CSAYRERNTEAFF

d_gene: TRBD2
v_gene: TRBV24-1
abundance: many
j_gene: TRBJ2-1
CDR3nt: TGTGCCACCAGTGATTTAGAAAGCGGGAGGGCCGGGGAGCAGTTCTTC
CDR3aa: CATSDLESGRAGEQFF

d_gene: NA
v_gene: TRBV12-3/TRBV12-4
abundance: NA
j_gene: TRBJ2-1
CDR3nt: TGTGCCAGCAGTTTAGTGGGTTCCTCGGGCAATGAGCAGTTCTTC
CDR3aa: CASSLVGSSGNEQFF

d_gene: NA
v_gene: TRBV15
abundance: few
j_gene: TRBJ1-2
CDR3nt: TGTGCCACCAGCTGGAAAAACTATGGCTACACCTTC
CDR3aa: CATSWKNYGYTF

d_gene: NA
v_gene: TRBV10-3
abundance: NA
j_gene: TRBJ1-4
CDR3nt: TGTGCCATCAGTGATCGGGTGGGGTATGAAAAACTGTTTTTT
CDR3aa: CAISDRVGYEKLFF

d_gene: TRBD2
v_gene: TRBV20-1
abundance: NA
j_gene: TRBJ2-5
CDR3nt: TGCAGTGCTAGAGCTCCCGGACTAGCGAGGGAGACCCAGTACTTC
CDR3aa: CSARAPGLARETQYF